Sequencing of this T cell receptor beta chain was carried out in a study of T cell responses to AZD1222 COVID-19 vaccine. The repertoire was sequenced with immunoSEQ multiplex PCR; TCRdb's copy has only in-frame clones and lacks some. The data hold approximately 150,000 clones, with just over 90% observed a single time. The starting material was peripheral blood, obtained 28 days after the second AZD1222 dose. The clonotype originates from an adult who received the AZD1222 COVID-19 vaccine.

CDR3 coding DNA: TGTGCCAGCACCTCGGACAGTTACTACGAGCAGTACTTC. Its translation is CASTSDSYYEQYF. This chain connects TRBV12-3 or TRBV12-4 to TRBJ2-7, with D tentatively TRBD1 (6 bases). Trimming took 7 bases from V and 3 from J, leaving 13 bases between them. The CDR3 sequence is 13 residues long.